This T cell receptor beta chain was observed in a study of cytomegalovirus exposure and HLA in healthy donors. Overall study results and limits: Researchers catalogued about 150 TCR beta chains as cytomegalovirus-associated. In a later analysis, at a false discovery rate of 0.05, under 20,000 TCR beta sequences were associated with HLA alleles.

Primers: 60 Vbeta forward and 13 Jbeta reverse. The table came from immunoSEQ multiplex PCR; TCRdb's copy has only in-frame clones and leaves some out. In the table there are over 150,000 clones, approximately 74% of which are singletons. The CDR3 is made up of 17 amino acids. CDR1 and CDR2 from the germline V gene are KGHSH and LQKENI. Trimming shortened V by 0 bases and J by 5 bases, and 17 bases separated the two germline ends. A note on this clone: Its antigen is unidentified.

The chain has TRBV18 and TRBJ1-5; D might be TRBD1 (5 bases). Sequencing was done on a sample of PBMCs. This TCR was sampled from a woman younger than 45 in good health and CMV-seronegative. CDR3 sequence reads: CASSPPSTGRGYQPQHF. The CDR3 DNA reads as TGTGCCAGCTCACCACCATCAACGGGGCGGGGCTATCAGCCCCAGCATTTT.